This T cell receptor (beta chain) derives from a study of human T cells and chemical hapten exposure. Study in general: For sensitization, 2% DPC was applied to a roughly 2 cm by roughly 2 cm patch of upper inner arm skin. TCR yields per sample varied, mainly owing to small pooled library volume differences. General study results and limits: Expanded TCRs grouped into significantly more large CDR3 similarity clusters than controls produced.

CDR1 is DFQATT and CDR2 is SNEGSKA in the germline V gene (reference sequence). Trimming at V came to 0 bases and at J to 3 bases, leaving 5 bases not matched to a gene. The CDR3 contains 14 residues. Notes on this clonotype: Its antigen is currently unknown.

During construction of the library, unique molecular identifiers were attached to individual cDNA molecules for quantitative, reproducible TCR counting. TCRdb re-called the RACE reads through MiXCR, storing one row per CDR3 protein. Found here are about 110,000 distinct CDR3 sequences, about 12% of them singletons; the top ten hold about 1.6%. Time point denoted: pre-sensitization, week 0. Treatment given: therapeutic diphenylcyclopropenone sensitization with weekly scalp DPC. The V and J genes are TRBV20-1 and TRBJ2-7; 7 nucleotides agree with TRBD1. Specimen: whole blood, collected in connection with sensitization to the hapten diphenylcyclopropenone (DPC). This TCR was recovered from a woman in her 50s with alopecia areata. Some clones in this sample may be carry-over from other donors' samples. In DNA form, the CDR3 reads TGCAGTGCTAGAGATCCTGCAGGGGGCTACGAGCAGTACTTC. This sequence encodes CSARDPAGGYEQYF.